The present T cell receptor (beta chain) was sequenced within a study of T cell repertoires in ileal Crohn's disease. Overall study context: Postoperative therapy was given to about half: approximately 10 thiopurines, some 18 anti-TNF agents.

Study conclusions and caveats: All patients with clonality above 26.8% had endoscopic recurrence.

Around 0.45 micrograms of biopsy DNA per sample underwent TCRB immunosequencing. The data were produced by immunoSEQ multiplex PCR, yet TCRdb's version contains in-frame clones alone and is incomplete. This sample has approximately 30,000 clones, with 80% found just once. To note about this clone: Antigen: not known.

Germline V lookup: CDR1 LNHDA, CDR2 SQIVND (reference sequence). Trimming removed 0 bases from V and 6 bases from J, with 8 bases in between. The CDR3 totals 13 residues. This TCR was recovered from an adult with Crohn's disease. Sequenced input: ileal tissue. This chain links TRBV19 with TRBJ2-5; maybe TRBD2 (5 bases). CDR3 residues: CASSIDTTKTQYF. CDR3 bases: TGTGCCAGTAGTATAGATACGACTAAGACCCAGTACTTC.